This T cell receptor (beta chain) derives from a study of T cell repertoires in cytomegalovirus infection. The overall study: It was recently identified HLA-C-restricted and well-studied HLA-B-restricted CMV epitopes that the study used. Through public TCR beta signatures, both CMV infection and matching HLA type were indicated. Findings and caveats of the study: Cumulative frequency (of public TCR beta family members) identified carriers of CMV plus the relevant HLA. There were HLA-C-restricted CMV-specific TCR beta clonotypes dominating the ex vivo response.

TCRdb reanalysed the reads using MiXCR and keeps one entry per CDR3 protein. The sample yields about 920,000 distinct CDR3 sequences, around 30% seen once. This CDR3 contains 14 residues. V lost 4 bases and J lost 4, with 12 bases in between. CDR1 is SGHVS, CDR2 FNYEAQ, per germline. This clonotype came up many times. Its antigen is still unknown. The receptor was isolated from a human donor in good health (CMV status not recorded). Some clones in this sample may be carry-over from other donors' samples. The J gene is TRBJ2-3, the V gene TRBV7-6; D may match TRBD1 or TRBD2 (5 bases each). Sequences were derived from cultured CD8+ T cells from PBMCs, sampled from culture after CMV antigen stimulation. The CDR3 nucleotides are TGTGCCAGCAGCTCCGAACGAGGGGCAGATACGCAGTATTTT. Protein sequence: CASSSERGADTQYF. Using reference TRBV7-6 and TRBJ2-3 for the parts outside the CDR3, the full variable domain is GAGVSQSPRYKVTKRGQDVALRCDPISGHVSLYWYRQALGQGPEFLTYFNYEAQQDKSGLPNDRFSAERPEGSISTLTIQRTEQRDSAMYRCASSSERGADTQYFGPGTRLTVL.